These T cell receptor beta chains were read from a single sample in a study of shared clonotypes between healthy human individuals. The method was immunoSEQ multiplex PCR; TCRdb's version includes in-frame clones alone and lacks a portion of them. Among about 820,000 clones listed, about 91% were seen once. The sequenced material came from naive CD8+ T cells sorted from blood. The receptors come from a man aged 25-45 years in good health. Both conserved end residues are part of each CDR3. D genes are given only for firm matches. Expanded clones get a size class; other rows say once, few or many, or leave the size out.

d_call: TRBD2
clone_size: .
v_call: TRBV6-4
j_call: TRBJ2-3
cdr3_nt: TGTGCCAGCGGGGAGACTAGCGGGAGCACAGATACGCAGTATTTT
cdr3_aa: CASGETSGSTDTQYF

d_call: .
clone_size: .
v_call: TRBV27
j_call: TRBJ1-1
cdr3_nt: TGTGCCAGCAGATCAGGGGCCGCGCTGAACACTGAAGCTTTCTTT
cdr3_aa: CASRSGAALNTEAFF

d_call: .
clone_size: .
v_call: TRBV7-2
j_call: TRBJ2-5
cdr3_nt: TGTGCCAGCAGCTTAAGCTTCTCGTCCCCGCAGGACCAAGAGACCCAGTACTTC
cdr3_aa: CASSLSFSSPQDQETQYF

d_call: .
clone_size: once
v_call: TRBV27
j_call: TRBJ1-1
cdr3_nt: TGTGCCAGCAGTTTGTCGGGGGGTGCATACACTGAAGCTTTCTTT
cdr3_aa: CASSLSGGAYTEAFF

d_call: TRBD2
clone_size: .
v_call: TRBV16
j_call: TRBJ2-6
cdr3_nt: TGTGCCAGCAGCCAAGGGACTAGCGACCTCTCTGGGGCCAACGTCCTGACTTTC
cdr3_aa: CASSQGTSDLSGANVLTF

d_call: TRBD1
clone_size: .
v_call: TRBV27
j_call: TRBJ1-4
cdr3_nt: TGTGCCAGCAGTTTCGTTAGAACAGGGGTGGAAAAACTGTTTTTT
cdr3_aa: CASSFVRTGVEKLFF

d_call: .
clone_size: .
v_call: TRBV28
j_call: TRBJ2-3
cdr3_nt: TGTGCCAGCAGTTTGGTGTTCGGTTCTCAAGATACGCAGTATTTT
cdr3_aa: CASSLVFGSQDTQYF

d_call: TRBD2
clone_size: .
v_call: TRBV9
j_call: TRBJ2-1
cdr3_nt: TGTGCCAGCAGCATGTTTAGCGGGAGGCCGAACAATGAGCAGTTCTTC
cdr3_aa: CASSMFSGRPNNEQFF

d_call: .
clone_size: once
v_call: TRBV18
j_call: TRBJ2-5
cdr3_nt: TGTGCCAGCTCACCACCGGATAGCGGAAGATGGACCCAGTACTTC
cdr3_aa: CASSPPDSGRWTQYF

d_call: TRBD2
clone_size: .
v_call: TRBV6-6
j_call: TRBJ2-1
cdr3_nt: TGTGCCAGCAGATGGGTAGCGGGAGGGCCGGAATATTGGCAGTTCTTC
cdr3_aa: CASRWVAGGPEYWQFF

d_call: .
clone_size: .
v_call: TRBV7-2
j_call: TRBJ2-1
cdr3_nt: TGTGCCAGCAGCTTAGTGGGGGGGCTGAGCTCCTACAATGAGCAGTTCTTC
cdr3_aa: CASSLVGGLSSYNEQFF

d_call: TRBD1
clone_size: .
v_call: TRBV5-1
j_call: TRBJ2-1
cdr3_nt: TGCGCCAGACCCGAAGTGAAGGGGACAGGGGCGCGGGAAGGCCGGGATGAGCAGTTCTTC
cdr3_aa: CARPEVKGTGAREGRDEQFF

d_call: .
clone_size: .
v_call: TRBV27
j_call: TRBJ1-1
cdr3_nt: TGTGCCAGCGGCCCCGGGAGGGTAGCTTTCTTT
cdr3_aa: CASGPGRVAFF

d_call: .
clone_size: .
v_call: TRBV7-6
j_call: TRBJ1-5
cdr3_nt: TGTGCCAGCAGCCGCGACACTGACTATTCGCCCCAGCATTTT
cdr3_aa: CASSRDTDYSPQHF

d_call: TRBD1
clone_size: few
v_call: TRBV5-4
j_call: TRBJ2-7
cdr3_nt: TGTGCCAGCAGCGACGGGACAGGGCTCTACGAGCAGTACTTC
cdr3_aa: CASSDGTGLYEQYF

d_call: .
clone_size: .
v_call: TRBV13
j_call: TRBJ2-1
cdr3_nt: TGTGCCAGCAGCTTAAGACAGGACCTTTACAATGAGCAGTTCTTC
cdr3_aa: CASSLRQDLYNEQFF

d_call: TRBD1
clone_size: .
v_call: TRBV6-6
j_call: TRBJ2-7
cdr3_nt: TGTGCCAGCAGAGCGGGACAGGGCTCGGCCTACGAGCAGTACTTC
cdr3_aa: CASRAGQGSAYEQYF

d_call: .
clone_size: .
v_call: TRBV11-2
j_call: TRBJ2-5
cdr3_nt: TGTGCCAGCAGCCCCTACATCCAAAAGGAAGAGACCCAGTACTTC
cdr3_aa: CASSPYIQKEETQYF

d_call: .
clone_size: .
v_call: TRBV28
j_call: TRBJ2-6
cdr3_nt: TGTGCCAGCAGACTCGAATCTGGGGCCAACGTCCTGACTTTC
cdr3_aa: CASRLESGANVLTF

d_call: TRBD1
clone_size: .
v_call: TRBV7-9
j_call: TRBJ1-1
cdr3_nt: TGTGCCAGCAGCTTAGTCATCATGGACAGGGACACTGAAGCTTTCTTT
cdr3_aa: CASSLVIMDRDTEAFF

d_call: .
clone_size: .
v_call: TRBV27
j_call: TRBJ2-7
cdr3_nt: TGTGCCAGCAGTTTATCCAGGGGGGTCCACGAGCAGTACTTC
cdr3_aa: CASSLSRGVHEQYF

d_call: TRBD1
clone_size: once
v_call: TRBV7-9
j_call: TRBJ2-1
cdr3_nt: TGTGCCACCCAGAGCTTGGGACAGGGGTATAGGAATGAGCAGTTCTTC
cdr3_aa: CATQSLGQGYRNEQFF

d_call: .
clone_size: .
v_call: TRBV28
j_call: TRBJ2-1
cdr3_nt: TGTGCCAGCAGTAGGTCCGGTCCGGGTACCAATGAGCAGTTCTTC
cdr3_aa: CASSRSGPGTNEQFF

d_call: TRBD1
clone_size: .
v_call: TRBV28
j_call: TRBJ2-4
cdr3_nt: TGTGCCAGCGAATTGGGACAGGGGCCAAAAAACATTCAGTACTTC
cdr3_aa: CASELGQGPKNIQYF

d_call: .
clone_size: .
v_call: TRBV6-1
j_call: TRBJ1-5
cdr3_nt: TGTGCCAGCAGGACCGAATCGGCCCAGCATTTT
cdr3_aa: CASRTESAQHF

d_call: TRBD1
clone_size: .
v_call: TRBV4-3
j_call: TRBJ2-1
cdr3_nt: TGCGCCAGCAGCCCTGGGACAGGCTACAATGAGCAGTTCTTC
cdr3_aa: CASSPGTGYNEQFF

d_call: .
clone_size: .
v_call: TRBV27
j_call: TRBJ2-5
cdr3_nt: TGTGCCAGCAGTCTATCAGCGGGCCCCCATGAGACCCAGTACTTC
cdr3_aa: CASSLSAGPHETQYF

d_call: .
clone_size: .
v_call: TRBV4-2
j_call: TRBJ2-2
cdr3_nt: TGTGCCAGCAGCCAACCACCGCCCGGGGAGCTGTTTTTT
cdr3_aa: CASSQPPPGELFF

d_call: .
clone_size: .
v_call: TRBV9
j_call: TRBJ1-1
cdr3_nt: TGTGCCAGCAGCGTAGGGGGAGCGGACGGTACGTCTTTCTTT
cdr3_aa: CASSVGGADGTSFF

d_call: TRBD2
clone_size: .
v_call: TRBV27
j_call: TRBJ2-7
cdr3_nt: TGTGCCAGCAGTTTAGCGGGAGGGCCAAACTACGAGCAGTACTTC
cdr3_aa: CASSLAGGPNYEQYF

d_call: TRBD1
clone_size: .
v_call: TRBV28
j_call: TRBJ1-5
cdr3_nt: TGTGCCAGCCTCCAGGGACAGGGTAATCAGCCCCAGCATTTT
cdr3_aa: CASLQGQGNQPQHF

d_call: .
clone_size: .
v_call: TRBV19
j_call: TRBJ2-1
cdr3_nt: TGTGCCAGTAGTATAGTTTGGGGGCGAGATTACAATGAGCAGTTCTTC
cdr3_aa: CASSIVWGRDYNEQFF

d_call: TRBD2
clone_size: .
v_call: TRBV10-3
j_call: TRBJ2-7
cdr3_nt: TGTGCCATCAGTGAGTCCGGGGGGCTAGCGGGAGGCGAGCAGTACTTC
cdr3_aa: CAISESGGLAGGEQYF

d_call: TRBD1
clone_size: .
v_call: TRBV4-3
j_call: TRBJ2-2
cdr3_nt: TGCGCCAGCAGCCAAGATGGGACAGGGGGCCCCCAGGGCGGGGAGCTGTTTTTT
cdr3_aa: CASSQDGTGGPQGGELFF

d_call: .
clone_size: .
v_call: TRBV6-1
j_call: TRBJ2-5
cdr3_nt: TGTGCCAGCAGCCTTGGGGTAGAGACCCAGTACTTC
cdr3_aa: CASSLGVETQYF

d_call: .
clone_size: .
v_call: TRBV15
j_call: TRBJ1-5
cdr3_nt: TGTGCCACCAGCAGAGATGGAGGTCAGCCCCAGCATTTT
cdr3_aa: CATSRDGGQPQHF

d_call: .
clone_size: .
v_call: TRBV5-4
j_call: TRBJ1-2
cdr3_nt: TGTGCCAGCAGCGATATGATGGGCTCGGCTAACTATGGCTACACCTTC
cdr3_aa: CASSDMMGSANYGYTF

d_call: .
clone_size: .
v_call: TRBV4-2
j_call: TRBJ1-1
cdr3_nt: TGTGCCAGCAGCCCACGACAGGAAACCATGAACACTGAAGCTTTCTTT
cdr3_aa: CASSPRQETMNTEAFF

d_call: TRBD1
clone_size: once
v_call: TRBV6-6
j_call: TRBJ2-7
cdr3_nt: TGTGCCAGCAGTTACTTAGGGGGCTTAGAGGACGAGCAGTACTTC
cdr3_aa: CASSYLGGLEDEQYF

d_call: .
clone_size: .
v_call: TRBV25-1
j_call: TRBJ1-1
cdr3_nt: TGTGCCAGCAGTGATCAGCCGAACACTGAAGCTTTCTTT
cdr3_aa: CASSDQPNTEAFF

d_call: TRBD2
clone_size: .
v_call: TRBV9
j_call: TRBJ2-1
cdr3_nt: TGTGCCAGCAGCGTCCGGCGGGAGTCAACCTACAATGAGCAGTTCTTC
cdr3_aa: CASSVRRESTYNEQFF

d_call: .
clone_size: .
v_call: TRBV5-4
j_call: TRBJ2-7
cdr3_nt: TGTGCCAGCAGCATCAAGGGGACCCCTCCCTACGAGCAGTACTTC
cdr3_aa: CASSIKGTPPYEQYF

d_call: .
clone_size: .
v_call: TRBV7-9
j_call: TRBJ2-7
cdr3_nt: TGTGCCAGCAGCCTCCGGGAAAGGGGTTACGAGCAGTACTTC
cdr3_aa: CASSLRERGYEQYF

d_call: .
clone_size: .
v_call: TRBV19
j_call: TRBJ2-3
cdr3_nt: TGTGCCAGTAGTTCCAACCCGAGGAGCACAGATACGCAGTATTTT
cdr3_aa: CASSSNPRSTDTQYF

d_call: .
clone_size: .
v_call: TRBV6-1
j_call: TRBJ2-6
cdr3_nt: TGTGCCAGCAGTGAAGAAAGTTTCGGGGCTCCTGGGGCCAACGTCCTGACTTTC
cdr3_aa: CASSEESFGAPGANVLTF

d_call: .
clone_size: .
v_call: TRBV2
j_call: TRBJ2-3
cdr3_nt: TGTGCCAGCACCCACGGCGGAAGCACAGATACGCAGTATTTT
cdr3_aa: CASTHGGSTDTQYF

d_call: TRBD2
clone_size: .
v_call: TRBV12-5
j_call: TRBJ2-3
cdr3_nt: TGTGCTAGTGGACTAGCGGCCACAGATACGCAGTATTTT
cdr3_aa: CASGLAATDTQYF

d_call: .
clone_size: .
v_call: TRBV7-9
j_call: TRBJ1-4
cdr3_nt: TGTGCCAGCAGCACCGGTACAGGACGAATAAAACTGTTTTTT
cdr3_aa: CASSTGTGRIKLFF

d_call: .
clone_size: .
v_call: TRBV2
j_call: TRBJ2-7
cdr3_nt: TGTGCCAGCACAATGGAGGACTACGAGCAGTACTTC
cdr3_aa: CASTMEDYEQYF